These 16 T cell receptor beta chains were sequenced from one sample in a study of blood T cell repertoires in COVID-19. Assay used: immunoSEQ multiplex PCR; TCRdb lists only in-frame clones, some missing. This table holds about 150,000 clones, 70% to 85% found once. Sequencing was done on a sample of peripheral blood. These receptors all stem from a woman aged 60 to 75 with acute or convalescent COVID-19.

The rearrangement joins TRBV6-5 to TRBJ2-3; D is possibly TRBD2 (6 bases). The ends were cut back, 4 bases at V and 2 bases at J, with 13 bases in the middle. Germline loops: CDR1 MNHEY, CDR2 SVGAGI. The CDR3 has 15 residues. The CDR3 DNA is TGTGCCAGCAGTTCCGGGACTCGCAACACAGATACGCAGTATTTT. This sequence encodes CASSSGTRNTDTQYF.

The chain carries TRBV4-2 and TRBJ1-5, with D unresolved. CDR3 length: 16 residues. Germline lookup yields CDR1 LGHNA and CDR2 YNFKEQ. The germline V and J ends were trimmed by 0 bases and 4 bases, with 13 bases remaining between them. In DNA form, the CDR3 reads TGTGCCAGCAGCCAAGAATGGAGAATTTCTAATCAGCCCCAGCATTTT. This encodes CASSQEWRISNQPQHF.

This clone has only one observation. The rearrangement joins TRBV30 to TRBJ1-1, with a weak D call TRBD1 (6 bases). Germline V CDR1 and CDR2: GTSNPN, SVGIG (reference sequence). V lost 4 bases and J 4 bases, leaving 13 bases between the germline ends. CDR3 length: 13 residues. DNA for the CDR3: TGTGCCTGGAAAGGTCAGGGGTTCACTGAAGCTTTCTTT. As protein: CAWKGQGFTEAFF.

V usage is TRBV6-4 and J usage is TRBJ1-6, with a possible D match to TRBD1 (6 bases). Germline V gene sequence: CDR1 MRHNA, CDR2 SNTAGT. Trimming took 3 bases from V and 2 from J, leaving 8 bases between them. The CDR3 is 15 residues long. CDR3 nucleotides: TGTGCCAGCAGTGAGACAGGAACCTATAATTCACCCCTCCACTTT. Translation: CASSETGTYNSPLHF.

Comments on this clone: Other DNA sequences in the same sample also yield this CDR3. V gene TRBV7-2 combines with J gene TRBJ1-5; D is possibly TRBD1 (6 bases). V lost 4 bases and J 2 bases, leaving 9 bases between the germline ends. The CDR3 is made up of 14 amino acids. Germline V gene lookup returns CDR1 SGHTA and CDR2 FQGNSA. Here the CDR3 reads CASSSRQGNQPQHF. Written as DNA, the CDR3 is TGTGCCAGCAGCTCCCGACAGGGCAATCAGCCCCAGCATTTT.

This chain joins TRBV7-9 and TRBJ2-1, with 14 bases fitting TRBD2. Germline V gives CDR1 SEHNR, CDR2 FQNEAQ (reference sequence). This CDR3 region has 16 residues. J was trimmed by 12 bases and V by 5 bases; bases with no gene match: 12. CDR3 nucleotides: TGTGCCAGCAGCCATCTGACTAGCGGGGGGGCATCTGGGCAGTTCTTC. Its translation: CASSHLTSGGASGQFF.

This chain uses TRBV5-6 with TRBJ1-2; 7 bases align to TRBD1. CDR3 length equals 14 residues. Germline loops: CDR1 SGHDT, CDR2 YYEEEE. The J segment lost 4 bases and the V segment lost 4 bases, leaving 7 bases of the junction unmatched. As DNA, the CDR3 is TGTGCCAGCAGCACACGGGACAGCCTCTATGGCTACACCTTC. Its translation: CASSTRDSLYGYTF.

V and J are TRBV6-5 and TRBJ1-3, with 7 bases lining up with TRBD1. The junction had 6 bases not matched to a gene; V was cut back by 2 bases and J by 2 bases. Germline V lookup: CDR1 MNHEY, CDR2 SVGAGI. This CDR3 is 16 amino acids long. This chain's CDR3 is CASSYGPTGTGNTIYF. The CDR3 DNA is TGTGCCAGCAGTTACGGACCGACAGGGACTGGAAACACCATATATTTT.

This chain uses TRBV2 with TRBJ2-5; D unresolved. The V gene's germline CDR1 is SNHLY and CDR2 FYNNEI. The CDR3 covers 17 residues. V was clipped by 5 bases and J by 1 base, with 20 bases between them. The CDR3 loop is CASSPIFGFALQETQYF. CDR3 DNA: TGTGCCAGCAGTCCCATTTTCGGGTTTGCCCTCCAAGAGACCCAGTACTTC.

The V and J genes are TRBV12-3 or TRBV12-4 and TRBJ1-6; D unclear. This CDR3 has 13 residues. V was clipped by 3 bases and J by 6 bases, with 6 bases between them. The CDR3 DNA is TGTGCCAGCAGTTTCTATGTTAATTCACCCCTCCACTTT. The encoded protein is CASSFYVNSPLHF.

The genes are TRBV5-4 and TRBJ2-1, with D maybe TRBD2 (5 bases). Germline loops: CDR1 SGHNT, CDR2 YYREEE (reference sequence). The CDR3 is 14 residues long. V shed 0 bases and J shed 4 bases, with 8 bases lying between them. CDR3 nucleotide sequence: TGTGCCAGCAGCTTGGTGGGCGGGTACAATGAGCAGTTCTTC. This sequence encodes CASSLVGGYNEQFF.

The rearrangement links TRBV5-1 to TRBJ1-1, with a weak D call TRBD1 (6 bases). Trimming removed 4 bases from V and 6 bases from J, with 22 bases in between. CDR3 length equals 16 residues. Germline V lookup: CDR1 SGHRS, CDR2 YFSETQ. The CDR3 DNA reads TGCGCCAGCAGCCAAACTGAAACAGGGTTGTACGCTGAAGCTTTCTTT. Its protein is CASSQTETGLYAEAFF.

This clone was counted between two and nine times. The CDR3 reads CASSTFARANTEAFF. The CDR3 DNA is TGTGCCAGCAGCACCTTCGCGAGGGCGAACACTGAAGCTTTCTTT. V usage is TRBV7-2 and J usage is TRBJ1-1; D is unclear. V lost 5 bases and J lost 1, with 14 bases in between. Germline values: CDR1 SGHTA, CDR2 FQGNSA. The CDR3 sequence is 15 residues long.

This clone appeared many times. CDR3 bases: TGTGCCAGCAGCCAAGTGGCAGGGCGGACTGAAGCTTTCTTT. It is translated as CASSQVAGRTEAFF. V is TRBV4-2 and J is TRBJ1-1; possible D gene TRBD1, 5 bases. Trimming removed 1 base from V and 5 bases from J, with 11 bases in between. This CDR3 region has 14 residues. Germline CDR1 and CDR2: LGHNA and YNFKEQ.

The rearrangement joins TRBV7-8 to TRBJ2-2; 9 nucleotides agree with TRBD1. Germline V gives CDR1 SGHVS, CDR2 FQNEAQ. V lost 3 bases and J lost 6; bases outside the gene matches: 8. This CDR3 spans 16 amino acids. The DNA for the CDR3 is TGTGCCAGCAGCTTCGGAGGGACAGGGTACCCCGGGGAGCTGTTTTTT. It is translated as CASSFGGTGYPGELFF. Looking up the rest from reference TRBV7-8 and TRBJ2-2 gives the full variable domain: GAGVSQSPRYKVAKRGQDVALRCDPISGHVSLFWYQQALGQGPEFLTYFQNEAQLDKSGLPSDRFFAERPEGSVSTLKIQRTQQEDSAVYLCASSFGGTGYPGELFFGEGSRLTVL.

This clone was seen a few times. The rearrangement joins TRBV7-9 to TRBJ2-7; 7 positions match TRBD1. The CDR3 spans 14 residues. CDR1 is SEHNR, CDR2 FQNEAQ, per germline (reference sequence). V lost 5 bases to trimming and J lost 0 bases; unmatched junction nucleotides: 4. CDR3 loop: CASSRGQNSYEQYV. The DNA of the CDR3 is TGTGCCAGCAGCAGGGGACAGAACTCCTACGAGCAGTACGTC.